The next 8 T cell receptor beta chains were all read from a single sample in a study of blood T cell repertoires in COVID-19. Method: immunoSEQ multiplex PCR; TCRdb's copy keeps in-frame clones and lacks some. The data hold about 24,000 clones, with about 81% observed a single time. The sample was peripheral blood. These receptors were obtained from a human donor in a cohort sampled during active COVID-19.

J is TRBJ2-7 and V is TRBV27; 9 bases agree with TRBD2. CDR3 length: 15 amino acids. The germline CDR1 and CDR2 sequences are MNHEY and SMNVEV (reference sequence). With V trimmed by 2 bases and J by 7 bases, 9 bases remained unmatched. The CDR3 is CASSLQLAGPQEQYF. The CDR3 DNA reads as TGTGCCAGCAGTTTACAGCTAGCGGGACCTCAGGAGCAGTACTTC.

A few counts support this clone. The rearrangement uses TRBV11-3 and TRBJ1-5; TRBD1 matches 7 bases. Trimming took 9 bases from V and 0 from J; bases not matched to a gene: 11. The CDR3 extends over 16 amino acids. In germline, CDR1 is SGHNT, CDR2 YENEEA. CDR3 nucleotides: TGTGCCAGACCCCCGGCAGGGGGATATAGCAATCAGCCCCAGCATTTT. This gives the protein CARPPAGGYSNQPQHF.

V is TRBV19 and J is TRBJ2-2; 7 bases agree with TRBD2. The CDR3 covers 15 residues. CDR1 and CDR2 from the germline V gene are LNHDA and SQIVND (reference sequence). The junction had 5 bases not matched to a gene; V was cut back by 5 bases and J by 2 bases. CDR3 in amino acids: CASSWGRANTGELFF. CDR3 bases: TGTGCCAGTAGTTGGGGGAGGGCTAACACCGGGGAGCTGTTTTTT. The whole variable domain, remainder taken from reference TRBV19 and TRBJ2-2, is DGGITQSPKYLFRKEGQNVTLSCEQNLNHDAMYWYRQDPGQGLRLIYYSQIVNDFQKGDIAEGYSVSREKKESFPLTVTSAQKNPTAFYLCASSWGRANTGELFFGEGSRLTVL.

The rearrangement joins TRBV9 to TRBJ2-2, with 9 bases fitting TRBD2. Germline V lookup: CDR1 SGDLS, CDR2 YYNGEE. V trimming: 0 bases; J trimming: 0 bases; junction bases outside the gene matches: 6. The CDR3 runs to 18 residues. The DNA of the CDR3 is TGTGCCAGCAGCGTAGCGCGGGGGGGGCGGTCGAACACCGGGGAGCTGTTTTTT. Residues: CASSVARGGRSNTGELFF.

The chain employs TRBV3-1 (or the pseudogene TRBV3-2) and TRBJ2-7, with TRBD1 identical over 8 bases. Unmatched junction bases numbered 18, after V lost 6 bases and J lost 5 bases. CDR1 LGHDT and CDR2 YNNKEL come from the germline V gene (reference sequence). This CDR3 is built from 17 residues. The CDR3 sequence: CASSPPQGAAGPNEQYF. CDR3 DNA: TGTGCCAGCAGTCCACCTCAGGGGGCGGCCGGTCCCAACGAGCAGTACTTC.

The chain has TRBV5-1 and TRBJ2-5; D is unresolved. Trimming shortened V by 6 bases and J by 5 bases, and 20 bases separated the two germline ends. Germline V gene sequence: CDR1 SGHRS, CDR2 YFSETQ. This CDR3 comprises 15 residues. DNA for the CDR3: TGCGCCAGCACCATGACGGCCGCGACTGGGGAGACCCAGTACTTC. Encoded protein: CASTMTAATGETQYF. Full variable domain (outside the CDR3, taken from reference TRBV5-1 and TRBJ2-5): KAGVTQTPRYLIKTRGQQVTLSCSPISGHRSVSWYQQTPGQGLQFLFEYFSETQRNKGNFPGRFSGRQFSNSRSEMNVSTLELGDSALYLCASTMTAATGETQYFGPGTRLLVL.

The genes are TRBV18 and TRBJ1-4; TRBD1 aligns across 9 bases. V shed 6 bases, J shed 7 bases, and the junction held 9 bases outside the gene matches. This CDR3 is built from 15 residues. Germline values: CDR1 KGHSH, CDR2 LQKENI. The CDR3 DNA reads TGTGCCAGCTCCACAGTGACAGGGGGTGGTGAAAAACTGTTTTTT. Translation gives CASSTVTGGGEKLFF.

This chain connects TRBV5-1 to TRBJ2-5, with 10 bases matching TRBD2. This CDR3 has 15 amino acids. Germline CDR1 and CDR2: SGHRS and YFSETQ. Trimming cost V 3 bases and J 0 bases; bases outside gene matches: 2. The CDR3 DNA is TGCGCCAGCAGCTATCTAGCGGGAGACCAAGAGACCCAGTACTTC. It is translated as CASSYLAGDQETQYF.